This paragraph covers one T cell receptor beta chain sequence. This entry comes from a study of blood T cell repertoires in COVID-19. Turning to the study itself: From the United States, Italy and Spain came samples of acute and convalescent COVID-19. Sources were T cells, B-cell-depleted T cells, or PBMCs; the material itself was cDNA or gDNA.

CDR1 and CDR2 (germline): SGHTA, FQGNSA. CDR3 size: 16 residues. V trimming: 5 bases; J trimming: 8 bases; junction bases outside the gene matches: 12. Methods used by the authors: Estimation of nucleated cell counts was performed using reference gene primer amplification. Sequencing was performed with immunoSEQ multiplex PCR; in TCRdb, only in-frame clones are kept and a portion is missing. The DNA was the basis for D and trimming; V, J and clone size are from that table. The data contain tens of thousands of clones, approximately 91% of them singletons. This chain links TRBV7-2 with TRBJ1-6, with 7 positions matching TRBD1. The sequencing input was peripheral blood. This clonotype originated in a human donor in a cohort sampled during active COVID-19. CDR3 nucleotides: TGTGCCAGCAGCCAGACTCGACAGGGATCCGATTCACCCCTCCACTTT. Translated, it gives CASSQTRQGSDSPLHF.